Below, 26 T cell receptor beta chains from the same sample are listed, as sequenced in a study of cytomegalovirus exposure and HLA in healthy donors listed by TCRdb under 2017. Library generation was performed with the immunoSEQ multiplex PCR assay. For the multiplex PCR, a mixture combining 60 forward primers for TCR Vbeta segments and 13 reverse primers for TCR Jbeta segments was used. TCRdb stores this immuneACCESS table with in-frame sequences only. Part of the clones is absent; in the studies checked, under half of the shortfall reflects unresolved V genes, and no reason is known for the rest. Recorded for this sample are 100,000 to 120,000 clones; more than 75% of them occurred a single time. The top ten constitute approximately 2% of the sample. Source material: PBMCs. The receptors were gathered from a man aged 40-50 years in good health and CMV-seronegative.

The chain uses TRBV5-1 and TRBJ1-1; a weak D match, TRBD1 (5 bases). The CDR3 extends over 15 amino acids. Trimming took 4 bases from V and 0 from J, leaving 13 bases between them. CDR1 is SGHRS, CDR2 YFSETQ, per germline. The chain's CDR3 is CASSRVEGMNTEAFF. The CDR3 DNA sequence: TGCGCCAGCAGCCGGGTGGAGGGGATGAACACTGAAGCTTTCTTT.

CDR3 sequence reads: CASSYNSRYSYEQYF. CDR3 nucleotide sequence: TGTGCCAGCAGTTACAACAGTAGGTACTCCTACGAGCAGTACTTC. The gene calls are TRBV6-6 and TRBJ2-7; D remains unclear. There are 15 residues in the CDR3. Germline V gene sequence: CDR1 MNHNY, CDR2 SVGAGI (reference sequence). The V end lost 2 bases, the J end lost 0 bases, and 11 bases lay between the germline ends.

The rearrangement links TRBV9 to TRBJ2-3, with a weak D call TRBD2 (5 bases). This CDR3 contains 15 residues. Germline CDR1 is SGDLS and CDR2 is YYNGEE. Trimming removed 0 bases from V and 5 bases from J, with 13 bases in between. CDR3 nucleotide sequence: TGTGCCAGCAGCGTAGGGGCTCTTGGAGGAGATACGCAGTATTTT. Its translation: CASSVGALGGDTQYF.

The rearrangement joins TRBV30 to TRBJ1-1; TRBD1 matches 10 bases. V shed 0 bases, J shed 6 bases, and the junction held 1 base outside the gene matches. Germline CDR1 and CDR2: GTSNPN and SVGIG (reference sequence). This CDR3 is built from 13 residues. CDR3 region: CAWSVGTGAEAFF. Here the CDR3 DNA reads TGTGCCTGGAGTGTGGGGACAGGGGCTGAAGCTTTCTTT.

The chain's CDR3 is CASSLTQAGTEAFF. CDR3 bases: TGTGCCAGCAGCTTAACTCAAGCTGGCACTGAAGCTTTCTTT. J is TRBJ1-1 and V is TRBV7-2, with D hard to call. This CDR3 has 14 amino acids. The V and J ends lost 2 bases and 4 bases respectively, with 11 bases between them. Germline CDR1 SGHTA, CDR2 FQGNSA.

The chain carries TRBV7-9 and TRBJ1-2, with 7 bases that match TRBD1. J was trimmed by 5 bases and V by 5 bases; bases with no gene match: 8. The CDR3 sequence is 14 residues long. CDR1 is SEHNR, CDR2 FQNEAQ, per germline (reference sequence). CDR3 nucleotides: TGTGCCAGCAGCACCGGACAGGTCCCGTATGGCTACACCTTC. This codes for CASSTGQVPYGYTF.

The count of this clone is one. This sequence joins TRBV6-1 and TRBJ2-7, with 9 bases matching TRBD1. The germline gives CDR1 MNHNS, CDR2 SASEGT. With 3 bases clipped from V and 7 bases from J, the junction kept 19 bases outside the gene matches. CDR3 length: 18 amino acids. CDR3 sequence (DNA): TGTGCCAGCAGTGAGTACCGGGACAGGGTGACGGTTCGGCGAGAGCAGTACTTC. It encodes CASSEYRDRVTVRREQYF.

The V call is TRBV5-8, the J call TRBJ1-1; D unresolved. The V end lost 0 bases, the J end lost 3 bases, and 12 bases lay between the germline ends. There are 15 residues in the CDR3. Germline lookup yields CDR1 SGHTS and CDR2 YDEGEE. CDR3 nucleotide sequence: TGTGCCAGCAGCTTGGGTACGGTTCCGGACACTGAAGCTTTCTTT. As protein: CASSLGTVPDTEAFF.

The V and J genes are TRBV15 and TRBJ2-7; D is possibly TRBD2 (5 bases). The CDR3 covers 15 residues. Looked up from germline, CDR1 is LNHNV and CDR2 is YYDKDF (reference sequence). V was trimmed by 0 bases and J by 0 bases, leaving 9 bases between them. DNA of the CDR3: TGTGCCACCAGCAGAGATGGCCGGGGCTCCTACGAGCAGTACTTC. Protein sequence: CATSRDGRGSYEQYF.

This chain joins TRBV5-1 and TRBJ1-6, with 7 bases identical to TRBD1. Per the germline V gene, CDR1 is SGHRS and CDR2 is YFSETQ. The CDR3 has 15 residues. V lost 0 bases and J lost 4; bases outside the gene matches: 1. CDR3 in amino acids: CASSLGDSYNSPLHF. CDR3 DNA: TGCGCCAGCAGCTTGGGGGACAGTTATAATTCACCCCTCCACTTT.

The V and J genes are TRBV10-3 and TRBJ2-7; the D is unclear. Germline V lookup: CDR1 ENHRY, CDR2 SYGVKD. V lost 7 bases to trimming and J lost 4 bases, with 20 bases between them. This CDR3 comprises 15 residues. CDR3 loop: CAIKSQAAPEYEQYF. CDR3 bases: TGTGCCATCAAAAGCCAGGCCGCACCAGAGTACGAGCAGTACTTC.

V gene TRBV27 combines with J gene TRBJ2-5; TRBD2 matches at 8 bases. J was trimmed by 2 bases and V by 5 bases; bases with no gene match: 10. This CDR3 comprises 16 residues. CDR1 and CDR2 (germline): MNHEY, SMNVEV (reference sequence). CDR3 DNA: TGTGCCAGCAGTAGGACTGGCGGGGGGCTACAAGAGACCCAGTACTTC. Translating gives CASSRTGGGLQETQYF.

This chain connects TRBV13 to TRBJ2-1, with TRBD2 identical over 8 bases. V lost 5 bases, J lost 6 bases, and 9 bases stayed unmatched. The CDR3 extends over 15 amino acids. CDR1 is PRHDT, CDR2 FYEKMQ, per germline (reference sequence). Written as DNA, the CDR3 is TGTGCCAGCAGCCCGGGACTAGGTATTTTCAATGAGCAGTTCTTC. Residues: CASSPGLGIFNEQFF.

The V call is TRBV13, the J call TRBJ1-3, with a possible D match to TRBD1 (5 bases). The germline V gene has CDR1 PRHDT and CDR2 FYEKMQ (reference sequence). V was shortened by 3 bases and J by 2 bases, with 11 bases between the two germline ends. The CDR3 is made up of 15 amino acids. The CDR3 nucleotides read TGTGCCAGCAGCTTTTTGGGGCTGGCTGGAAACACCATATATTTT. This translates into CASSFLGLAGNTIYF.

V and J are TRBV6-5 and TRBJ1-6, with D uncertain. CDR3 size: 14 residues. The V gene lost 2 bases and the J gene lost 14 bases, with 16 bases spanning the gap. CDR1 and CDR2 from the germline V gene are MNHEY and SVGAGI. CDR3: CASSYGELDLSLHF. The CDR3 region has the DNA TGTGCCAGCAGTTACGGGGAGCTGGATCTCTCCCTCCACTTT.

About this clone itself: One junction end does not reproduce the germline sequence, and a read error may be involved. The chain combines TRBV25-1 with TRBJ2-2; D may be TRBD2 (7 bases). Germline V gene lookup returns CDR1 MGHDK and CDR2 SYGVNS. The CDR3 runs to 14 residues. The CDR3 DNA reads TGTGCCACCAGTCCCGGGGGGCAGATCGGGGAGCTGTTTTTT. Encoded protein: CATSPGGQIGELFF. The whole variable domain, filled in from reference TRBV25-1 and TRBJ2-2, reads EADIYQTPRYLVIGTGKKITLECSQTMGHDKMYWYQQDPGMELHLIHYSYGVNSTEKGDLSSESTVSRIRTEHFPLTLESARPSHTSQYLCATSPGGQIGELFFGEGSRLTVL.

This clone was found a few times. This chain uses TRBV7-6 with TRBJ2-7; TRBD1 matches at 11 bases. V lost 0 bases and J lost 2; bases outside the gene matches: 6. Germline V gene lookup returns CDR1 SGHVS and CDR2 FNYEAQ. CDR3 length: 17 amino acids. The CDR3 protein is CASSLAATGQGAYEQYF. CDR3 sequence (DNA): TGTGCCAGCAGCTTAGCGGCCACGGGACAGGGGGCCTACGAGCAGTACTTC.

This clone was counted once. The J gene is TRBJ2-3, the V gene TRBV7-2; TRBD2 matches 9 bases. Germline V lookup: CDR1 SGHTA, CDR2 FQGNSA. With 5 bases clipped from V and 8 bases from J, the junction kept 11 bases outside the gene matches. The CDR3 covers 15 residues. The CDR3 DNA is TGTGCCAGCAGCGTCTTGCGGGGGGGCCAGGGTACGCAGTATTTT. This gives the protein CASSVLRGGQGTQYF.

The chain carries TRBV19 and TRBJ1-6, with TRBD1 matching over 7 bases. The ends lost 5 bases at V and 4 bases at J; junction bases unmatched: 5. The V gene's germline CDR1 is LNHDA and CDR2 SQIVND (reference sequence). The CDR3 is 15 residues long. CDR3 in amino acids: CASSPEGQYNSPLHF. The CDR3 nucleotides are TGTGCCAGTAGTCCAGAGGGACAGTATAATTCACCCCTCCACTTT.

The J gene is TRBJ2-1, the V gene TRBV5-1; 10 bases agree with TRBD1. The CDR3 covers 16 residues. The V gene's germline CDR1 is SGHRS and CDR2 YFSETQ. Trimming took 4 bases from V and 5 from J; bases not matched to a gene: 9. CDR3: CASSLPGQGTNNEQFF. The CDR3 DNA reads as TGCGCCAGCAGCCTCCCGGGACAGGGGACCAACAATGAGCAGTTCTTC.

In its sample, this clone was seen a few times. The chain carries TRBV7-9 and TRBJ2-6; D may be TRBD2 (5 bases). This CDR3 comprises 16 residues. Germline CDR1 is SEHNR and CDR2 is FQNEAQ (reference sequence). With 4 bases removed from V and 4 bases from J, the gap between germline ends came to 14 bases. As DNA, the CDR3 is TGTGCCAGCAGCTCGAGGACCGGGGTCGGGGCCAACGTCCTGACTTTC. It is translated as CASSSRTGVGANVLTF.

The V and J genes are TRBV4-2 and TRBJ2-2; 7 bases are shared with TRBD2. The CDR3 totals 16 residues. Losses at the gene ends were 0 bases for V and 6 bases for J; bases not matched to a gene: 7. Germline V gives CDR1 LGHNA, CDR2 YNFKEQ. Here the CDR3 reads CASSQDLERGSGELFF. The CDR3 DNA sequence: TGTGCCAGCAGCCAAGATCTCGAGCGGGGATCCGGGGAGCTGTTTTTT.

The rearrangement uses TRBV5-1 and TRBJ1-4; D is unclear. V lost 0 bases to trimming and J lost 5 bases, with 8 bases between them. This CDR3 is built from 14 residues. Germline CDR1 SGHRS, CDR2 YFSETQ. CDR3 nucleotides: TGCGCCAGCAGCTTGGGAGAGTGGAATGAAAAACTGTTTTTT. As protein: CASSLGEWNEKLFF.

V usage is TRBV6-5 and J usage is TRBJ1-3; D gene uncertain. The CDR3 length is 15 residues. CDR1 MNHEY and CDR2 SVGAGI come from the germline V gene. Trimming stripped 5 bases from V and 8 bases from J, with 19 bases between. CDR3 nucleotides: TGTGCCAGCAGTACCCGGTTGGCCGGGCGGGACACCATATATTTT. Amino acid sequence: CASSTRLAGRDTIYF.

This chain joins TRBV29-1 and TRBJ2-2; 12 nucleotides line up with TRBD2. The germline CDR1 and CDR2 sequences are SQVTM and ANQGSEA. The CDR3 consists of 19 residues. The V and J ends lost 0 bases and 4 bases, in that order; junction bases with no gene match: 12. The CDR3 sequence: CSVEDRDRTSGEFTGELFF. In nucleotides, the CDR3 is TGCAGCGTTGAAGATCGTGATAGGACTAGCGGGGAGTTCACCGGGGAGCTGTTTTTT.

The CDR3 DNA is TGTGCCAGCAGCGACAGGGGGGCCACCGGGGAGCTGTTTTTT. The encoded protein is CASSDRGATGELFF. This chain links TRBV6-1 with TRBJ2-2, with 9 bases aligning to TRBD1. Germline trimming cut 6 bases from V and 4 bases from J; bases unmatched to any gene: 3. Germline CDR1 is MNHNS and CDR2 is SASEGT. The CDR3 has 14 amino acids.